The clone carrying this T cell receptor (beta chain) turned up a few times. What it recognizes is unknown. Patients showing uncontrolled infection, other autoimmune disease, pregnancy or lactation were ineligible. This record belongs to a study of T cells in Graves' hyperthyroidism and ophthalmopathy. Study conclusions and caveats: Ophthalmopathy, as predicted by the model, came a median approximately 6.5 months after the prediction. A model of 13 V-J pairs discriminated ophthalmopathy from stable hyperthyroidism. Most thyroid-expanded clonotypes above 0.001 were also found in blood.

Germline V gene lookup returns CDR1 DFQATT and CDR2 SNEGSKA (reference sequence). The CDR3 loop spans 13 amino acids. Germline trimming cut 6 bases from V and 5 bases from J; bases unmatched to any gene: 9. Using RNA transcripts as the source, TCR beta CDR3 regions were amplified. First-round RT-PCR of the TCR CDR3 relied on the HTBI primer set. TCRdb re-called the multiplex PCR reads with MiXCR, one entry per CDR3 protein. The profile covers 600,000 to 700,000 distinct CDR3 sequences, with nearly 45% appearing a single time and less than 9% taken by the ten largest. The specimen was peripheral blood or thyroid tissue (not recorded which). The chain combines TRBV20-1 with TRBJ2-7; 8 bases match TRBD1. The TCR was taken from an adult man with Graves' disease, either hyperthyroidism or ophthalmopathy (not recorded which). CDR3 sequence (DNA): TGCAGTGCGCGGCCCGGGACAGGTGACGAGCAGTACTTC. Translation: CSARPGTGDEQYF.